These 9 T cell receptor beta chains were sequenced from one sample in a study of blood T cells in healthy people across ages. Primers used in a second PCR of roughly 6 to 12 cycles were a sample-barcoded 5' primer and a J-beta primer mix. MiXCR, run by TCRdb on the 5' RACE reads, gives a single entry per CDR3 protein. The sample lists roughly 1,800,000 distinct CDR3 sequences, around half occurring once. The sample taken for sequencing was blood. Receptors originate from a woman aged 40 to 49 in good health.

This clonotype occurred a few times. The chain recombines TRBV12-3 or TRBV12-4 with TRBJ2-1, with TRBD2 as a possible D gene (6 bases). V lost 0 bases and J lost 5, with 8 bases in between. This CDR3 is 14 amino acids long. CDR3 coding DNA: TGTGCCAGCAGTTTAGCGCCGGGGGACAATGAGCAGTTCTTC. This translates into CASSLAPGDNEQFF.

DNA for the CDR3: TGTGCCAGCACCGACTCCACCACCTACGAGCAGTACTTC. This sequence encodes CASTDSTTYEQYF. The chain uses TRBV6-5 and TRBJ2-7; no reliable D call. The CDR3 extends over 13 amino acids. V was clipped by 7 bases and J by 2 bases, with 12 bases between them. CDR1 and CDR2 (germline): MNHEY, SVGAGI.

The chain joins TRBV2 to TRBJ2-5; D unclear. The J call could be wrong; TRBJ2-7 is a better fit for the DNA end. Germline CDR1 reads SNHLY; CDR2 reads FYNNEI. The CDR3 covers 15 residues. As DNA, the CDR3 is TGTGCCAGCAGCTACGCGGCCGGTCCCGACTACGAGCAGTACTTC. Translation gives CASSYAAGPDYEQYF.

The gene calls are TRBV20-1 and TRBJ2-5, with D perhaps TRBD2 (6 bases). This CDR3 is built from 13 residues. Germline V gives CDR1 DFQATT, CDR2 SNEGSKA (reference sequence). Trimming pared 1 base from V and 1 base from J, leaving 7 bases between. The CDR3: CSARGLVQETQYF. In DNA, the CDR3 is TGCAGTGCTAGAGGACTAGTCCAAGAGACCCAGTACTTC.

CDR3 coding DNA: TGTGCTGGTCGGGGGGGCCTCGGAGGCTACACCTTC. Protein: CAGRGGLGGYTF. The gene calls are TRBV28 and TRBJ1-2; weak D call: TRBD1 (6 bases). Germline V gene sequence: CDR1 MDHEN, CDR2 SYDVKM. This CDR3 has 12 amino acids.

This clonotype has just a few counts. The chain recombines TRBV20-1 with TRBJ2-1; 8 bases line up with TRBD1. Germline values: CDR1 DFQATT, CDR2 SNEGSKA (reference sequence). Trimming took 6 bases from V and 8 from J; bases not matched to a gene: 24. The CDR3 length is 18 residues. CDR3 amino acids: CSANRGSGGGFLRYEQFF. The CDR3 DNA follows: TGCAGTGCCAACAGGGGGTCAGGAGGAGGGTTCCTCCGGTATGAGCAGTTCTTC.

This clonotype was observed a few times. The CDR3 sequence: CASSFRQYGYTF. CDR3 sequence (DNA): TGTGCCAGCAGCTTTCGACAGTATGGCTACACCTTC. The V call is TRBV7-2, the J call TRBJ1-2, with TRBD1 as a possible D gene (5 bases). The CDR3 is 12 amino acids. V lost 3 bases and J lost 5, with 7 bases in between. The germline V gene has CDR1 SGHTA and CDR2 FQGNSA.

This clonotype was observed a few times. This chain uses TRBV12-3 or TRBV12-4 with TRBJ1-5; D perhaps matches TRBD1 (6 bases). This CDR3 has 14 amino acids. Deletions cut 3 bases from V and 4 bases from J, with 10 bases between. CDR3 DNA: TGTGCCAGCAGTTTCCAGGGGCTGAATCAGCCCCAGCATTTT. Amino acid sequence: CASSFQGLNQPQHF.

This clonotype was seen repeatedly, ten times or more. The genes are TRBV5-1 and TRBJ1-2, with D hard to call. With 0 bases removed from V and 2 bases from J, the gap between germline ends came to 11 bases. CDR3 length equals 15 residues. Per the germline V gene, CDR1 is SGHRS and CDR2 is YFSETQ. CDR3 sequence (DNA): TGCGCCAGCAGCTTGGACACCGGTCTGAACTATGGCTACACCTTC. Translated, it gives CASSLDTGLNYGYTF.